The 20 T cell receptor beta chains below all came from one sample that was sequenced in a study of tumor and adjacent non-tumor tissue in lung cancer. RNA was extracted from bulk tissue without any cell sorting. A modified ARM-PCR protocol with three rounds of nested PCR amplified TCRbeta. TCRdb passed the multiplex PCR reads through MiXCR, listing each CDR3 protein once. In the table there are more than 120,000 distinct CDR3 sequences, approximately 66% of which are singletons. Material: lung tumor tissue. The source is a man between 60 and 75 years old with small cell lung cancer.

Of note for this clonotype: One base away lies a much larger clone, so this may be a sequencing read error. The CDR3: CASSQDQPAGGHSEQFF. The CDR3 DNA is TGCGCCAGCAGCCAAGATCAGCCAGCGGGAGGACACAGTGAGCAGTTCTTC. This sequence joins TRBV4-1 and TRBJ2-1, with 9 bases lining up with TRBD2. CDR1 is MGHRA, CDR2 YSYEKL, per germline. The V gene end was trimmed by 0 bases and the J gene end by 9 bases; junction bases not matched to a gene: 12. This CDR3 region has 17 residues.

As for this clonotype: Sequence at one end of the junction differs from germline and may be a read error. J is TRBJ2-1 and V is TRBV6-1; 9 bases are a match to TRBD2. The CDR3 sequence is 15 residues long. Germline values: CDR1 MNHNS, CDR2 SASEGT. The CDR3: CASSELAGGENEQFF. CDR3 sequence (DNA): TGTGCAAGCAGTGAACTTGCGGGAGGGGAGAATGAGCAGTTCTTC.

The chain recombines TRBV11-2 with TRBJ1-5; the D is unclear. CDR1 is SGHAT, CDR2 FQNNGV, per germline. V was pared by 0 bases and J by 6 bases, with 6 bases between. This CDR3 is built from 13 residues. The CDR3 protein is CASSLEVGQPQHF. The CDR3 DNA sequence: TGTGCCAGCAGCTTAGAAGTGGGTCAGCCCCAGCATTTT.

Points on this clonotype: The CDR3 does not close with the conserved phenylalanine or tryptophan, likely indicating a read error. V usage is TRBV20-1 and J usage is TRBJ2-1; 10 nucleotides match TRBD2. The J segment lost 6 bases and the V segment lost 6 bases, leaving 8 bases of the junction unmatched. The germline gives CDR1 DFQATT, CDR2 SNEGSKA (reference sequence). CDR3 length: 14 amino acids. The CDR3 loop is CSAAASGRFNEQFS. CDR3 nucleotides: TGCAGTGCGGCTGCTAGCGGGAGATTCAATGAGCAGTTCTCC.

Details on this clonotype: Compared with germline, one end of the junction differs, possibly owing to a read error. The chain couples TRBV11-3 to TRBJ2-3; 13 bases map to TRBD2. The CDR3 runs 14 residues. Germline CDR1 and CDR2: SGHNT and YENEEA. The CDR3 spells CASSFGLAGDTHYF. The CDR3 nucleotides read TGTGCCAGTAGCTTCGGACTAGCGGGAGATACGCACTATTTT.

This clonotype was picked up many times. V usage is TRBV11-3 and J usage is TRBJ2-1; TRBD2 is a possible D gene (7 bases). This CDR3 region has 13 residues. Germline CDR1 SGHNT, CDR2 YENEEA. V lost 3 bases and J 9 bases, leaving 12 bases between the germline ends. The CDR3 coding sequence is TGTGCCAGCAGCTTTGGACTAGGGGGTGAGCAGTTCTTC. Translating it yields CASSFGLGGEQFF.

Note on this clonotype: The junction shows a germline mismatch at one end, possibly a read error. The V call is TRBV11-2, the J call TRBJ1-1, with TRBD1 as a possible D gene (5 bases). Germline CDR1 reads SGHAT; CDR2 reads FQNNGV. The CDR3 totals 18 residues. The CDR3 is CASNRPGARGLSSTEAFF. As DNA, the CDR3 is TGCGCCAGCAACCGACCCGGGGCTAGGGGATTGTCCAGCACTGAAGCTTTCTTT.

This clonotype occurred many times. The rearrangement uses TRBV4-1 and TRBJ2-7, with D perhaps TRBD2 (7 bases). Trimming pared 0 bases from V and 3 bases from J, leaving 15 bases between. The germline gives CDR1 MGHRA, CDR2 YSYEKL. The CDR3 loop spans 16 amino acids. The CDR3 reads CASSQDWGGGVYEQYF. In DNA, the CDR3 is TGCGCCAGCAGCCAAGATTGGGGGGGCGGGGTCTACGAGCAGTACTTC.

This clonotype appeared many times. The gene calls are TRBV5-4 and TRBJ2-2; 7 nucleotides line up with TRBD2. The length of the CDR3 is 15 residues. Germline CDR1 and CDR2: SGHNT and YYREEE (reference sequence). The junction had 9 bases not matched to a gene; V was cut back by 3 bases and J by 7 bases. The CDR3 sequence: CASSSRDYGLGELFF. The DNA for the CDR3 is TGTGCCAGCAGCTCCCGGGACTATGGTCTCGGGGAGCTGTTTTTT. The variable domain in full, with the rest retrieved from reference TRBV5-4 and TRBJ2-2, is ETGVTQSPTHLIKTRGQQVTLRCSSQSGHNTVSWYQQALGQGPQFIFQYYREEENGRGNFPPRFSGLQFPNYSSELNVNALELDDSALYLCASSSRDYGLGELFFGEGSRLTVL.

This clonotype was observed many times. This sequence joins TRBV20-1 and TRBJ2-4; D unresolved. V was cut by 5 bases and J by 10 bases, with 9 bases left in between. The germline V gene has CDR1 DFQATT and CDR2 SNEGSKA (reference sequence). The CDR3 has 10 amino acids. This CDR3 reads CSAHPLIQYF. As DNA, the CDR3 is TGCAGTGCTCATCCCTTGATTCAGTACTTC.

Regarding this clonotype: Possible read error: a much larger clone is one base away. The chain recombines TRBV29-1 with TRBJ2-7, with 10 nucleotides matching TRBD1. V trimming: 6 bases; J trimming: 2 bases; junction bases outside the gene matches: 25. The V gene's germline CDR1 is SQVTM and CDR2 ANQGSEA. This CDR3 has 20 residues. In nucleotides, the CDR3 is TGCAGCGTCTCGAAGTCTATGCTCACGGGACAGGGGCGTCCCCCCTACGAGCAGTACGTC. Encoded protein: CSVSKSMLTGQGRPPYEQYV.

This clonotype was seen ten or more times. The gene calls are TRBV6-2 or TRBV6-3 and TRBJ1-2, with D perhaps matching TRBD1 (6 bases). V lost 2 bases and J lost 6, with 10 bases in between. Germline V lookup: CDR1 MNHEY, CDR2 SVGEGT. The CDR3 extends over 13 amino acids. CDR3 coding DNA: TGTGCCAGCAGTTACCCCGGACAGAATGGCTACACCTTC. Amino acids: CASSYPGQNGYTF.

To note about this clonotype: Given a much more abundant clone one base away, this may be a read error. The V call is TRBV20-1, the J call TRBJ2-1; the D gene is possibly TRBD2 (5 bases). The CDR3 spans 12 residues. Per the germline V gene, CDR1 is DFQATT and CDR2 is SNEGSKA (reference sequence). The CDR3 DNA sequence: TGCAGTTTGACGGGAAACTACAATGAGCTGTTCTTC. This gives the protein CSLTGNYNELFF.

In regard to this clonotype: This may be a read error: a much more frequent sequence differs by one nucleotide. The gene calls are TRBV20-1 and TRBJ2-2; D uncertain. Germline V gene sequence: CDR1 DFQATT, CDR2 SNEGSKA (reference sequence). There are 15 residues in the CDR3. The CDR3 reads CGATPPSDPSGELFF. DNA of the CDR3: TGCGGTGCTACCCCGCCGTCTGATCCCTCCGGGGAGCTGTTTTTT.

The V and J genes are TRBV6-1 and TRBJ2-3; D not resolved. The J call is doubtful: the DNA matches TRBJ1-5 better. The CDR3 runs 16 residues. Germline V gives CDR1 MNHNS, CDR2 SASEGT. Here the CDR3 DNA reads TGTGCCAGCAGTGATAAAGCGACGGGAGTCGTAGATACGCAGCATTTT. This encodes CASSDKATGVVDTQHF.

The sample holds many counts of this clonotype. This chain uses TRBV5-1 with TRBJ1-4; possible D gene TRBD1, 6 bases. Trimming pared 2 bases from V and 4 bases from J, leaving 15 bases between. There are 16 residues in the CDR3. From germline, CDR1 is SGHRS and CDR2 YFSETQ. The CDR3 here is CASSFNPTGDNEKLFF. As DNA, the CDR3 is TGCGCCAGCAGCTTTAACCCGACAGGAGATAATGAAAAACTGTTTTTT. The complete variable domain, with remaining parts taken from reference TRBV5-1 and TRBJ1-4, reads KAGVTQTPRYLIKTRGQQVTLSCSPISGHRSVSWYQQTPGQGLQFLFEYFSETQRNKGNFPGRFSGRQFSNSRSEMNVSTLELGDSALYLCASSFNPTGDNEKLFFGSGTQLSVL.

The V call is TRBV6-1, the J call TRBJ1-6; D not certain. V was shortened by 6 bases and J by 9 bases, with 15 bases between the two germline ends. CDR1 is MNHNS, CDR2 SASEGT, per germline. The CDR3 length is 14 residues. Here the CDR3 DNA reads TGTGCCAGCAGAGCCTGGAGCTACGGTTCACCCCTCCACTTT. Amino acids: CASRAWSYGSPLHF.

This clonotype was seen repeatedly, ten times or more. The chain uses TRBV4-1 and TRBJ2-7; unclear D gene. V lost 0 bases and J lost 2, with 8 bases in between. Germline CDR1 MGHRA, CDR2 YSYEKL. CDR3 length: 14 amino acids. CDR3 amino acids: CASSQDLAAYEQYF. Written as DNA, the CDR3 is TGCGCCAGCAGCCAAGATCTGGCAGCCTACGAGCAGTACTTC.

The CDR3 reads CASSPPLDHVSYNEQFF. The DNA of the CDR3 is TGTGCCAGCAGTCCCCCCCTCGACCACGTATCCTACAATGAGCAGTTCTTC. This chain connects TRBV7-8 to TRBJ2-1, with unresolved D. This CDR3 comprises 17 residues. V was shortened by 6 bases and J by 1 base, with 19 bases between the two germline ends. In germline, CDR1 is SGHVS, CDR2 FQNEAQ.

Note on this clonotype: The junction differs from germline at one of its ends, possibly a read error. The J gene is TRBJ2-2, the V gene TRBV11-2; TRBD2 matches 11 bases. CDR1 SGHAT and CDR2 FQNNGV come from the germline V gene. There are 17 residues in the CDR3. CDR3 sequence: CVSSFTLAGEYTGEPFF. In DNA, the CDR3 is TGTGTCAGCAGCTTCACACTAGCGGGGGAATACACCGGGGAGCCGTTTTTT. Variable domain in full (rest from reference TRBV11-2 and TRBJ2-2): EAGVAQSPRYKIIEKRQSVAFWCNPISGHATLYWYQQILGQGPKLLIQFQNNGVVDDSQLPKDRFSAERLKGVDSTLKIQPAKLEDSAVYLCVSSFTLAGEYTGEPFFGEGSRLTVL.